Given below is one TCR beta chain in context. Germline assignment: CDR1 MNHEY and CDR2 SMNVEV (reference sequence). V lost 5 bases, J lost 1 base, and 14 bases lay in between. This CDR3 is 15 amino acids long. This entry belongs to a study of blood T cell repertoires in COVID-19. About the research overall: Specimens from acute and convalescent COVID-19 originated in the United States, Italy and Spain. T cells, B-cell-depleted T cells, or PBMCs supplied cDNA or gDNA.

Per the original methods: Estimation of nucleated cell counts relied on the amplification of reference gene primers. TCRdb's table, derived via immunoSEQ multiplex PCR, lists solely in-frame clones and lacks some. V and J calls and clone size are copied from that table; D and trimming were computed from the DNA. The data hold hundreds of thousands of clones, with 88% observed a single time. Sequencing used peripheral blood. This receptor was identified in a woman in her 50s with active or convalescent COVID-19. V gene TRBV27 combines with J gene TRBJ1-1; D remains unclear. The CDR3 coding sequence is TGTGCCAGCAGTCAATCGACACTTGGGAACACTGAAGCTTTCTTT. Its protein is CASSQSTLGNTEAFF.